This T cell receptor beta chain came from a study of shared clonotypes between healthy human individuals (dated by TCRdb to 2018 to 2021). Regarding the study in general: The cohort comprised two women and a few men aged 18 to 49 years. For each donor, CD4 naive and CD4 memory were each run on three plates, CD8 naive on two plates, and CD8 memory on one plate. Blood TCR repertoires of five healthy adults were deeply sequenced to estimate repertoire size and the extent of clonotype sharing between individuals. To increase sequencing depth and limit assay-specific biases, different laboratories used diverse techniques to prepare libraries and sequence TCR repertoires. Per donor, leukapheresis produced somewhere between about 0.94 and 9 billion PBMCs. General study outcomes and caveats: Compared with non-shared clonotypes, the clonotypes found in all four sorted-subset donors had higher generation probabilities. Based on pairwise subsampling, the degree of clonotype sharing among donors was expected to be affected by sequencing depth. Incomplete sequencing was indicated by rarefaction of sorted-subset datasets, despite the large sequencing depth. Around 5% of naive CD4, 3.5% of naive CD8, about 2.1% of memory CD4, and 0.35% to 0.4% of memory CD8 clonotypes were shared across several donors. Because the study included a small number of donors, the genetic and exposure-history diversity represented was limited. Larger estimated clonotype richness was generally found for naive subsets than for memory subsets. Only blood was sampled, and tissue TCR repertoires likely differ from those in blood.

Donors were healthy HIV-negative adults with no recently reported acute infections or vaccinations. All donors were Caucasian adults living in Nashville, Tennessee, USA. Magnetic negative selection was used to enrich CD4+ T cells, after which naive cells were positively selected on CD45RA and the negative fraction became the memory subset. Blood was obtained by leukapheresis, after which PBMCs were separated by Ficoll-Histopaque density gradient centrifugation and cryopreserved in liquid nitrogen vapor phase. Analytical flow cytometry was used to check the purity and quantity of every magnetically sorted T cell population. From each sorted fraction, genomic DNA was isolated and quantified by UV absorbance on a Nanodrop 2000c. Using the deep immunoSEQ assay, TCR CDR3 regions were amplified from genomic DNA by multiplex PCR. Extracted genomic DNA from each cell subset was spread evenly across all wells of several immunoSEQ 96-well plates, with each plate serving as a replicate. For sorted subsets, around 200 ng genomic DNA, equal to some 30,000 T cell genomes, was loaded into each replicate PCR. Purified libraries were quantified with a Qubit 3.0 fluorometer, sized on a Bioanalyzer 2100, and re-quantified with the KAPA Library Quantification kit. Every immunoSEQ 96-well plate was sequenced on a separate single-read 150-cycle Illumina NextSeq 550 flow cell. The authors' pipeline ran thus. The immunoSEQ output contained only junctional sequences without quality scores, so filtering could not match that applied to full-length reads. To assign V/J genes and CDR3, sequences were annotated using PyIR, a Python wrapper for IgBLAST v1.9, with IMGT germline references. Reads with weak V/J assignments (E-value above 1e-6), missing CDR3, stop codons, out-of-frame junctions, or ambiguous translated residues were removed. V3J clonotypes were defined by identical inferred V gene, J gene, and CDR3 amino acid sequence. The percentage overlap between two repertoires was calculated by dividing the number of shared unique clonotypes by the size of the smaller repertoire. Richness of each repertoire was evaluated using RTK rarefaction, the Chao1 estimator, and Recon v2.1 estimates of unobserved clonotypes. Generation probabilities were computed with OLGA for all TCRbeta clonotypes obtained by the gDNA method from a few donors. Drawn from immuneACCESS, this table holds only the in-frame rearrangements with V and J called that TCRdb kept. Clones are partly lost; checked studies trace under half to an unresolved V gene and leave the rest unexplained. The V and J calls and clone size are taken from that table; D and trimming were inferred from the DNA. The sample data list roughly 640,000 clones, and almost 97% of these were observed just once. Clones ranked in the top ten supply around 0.058% of the sample.

The CDR3, cysteine through phenylalanine, is 13 amino acids long. CDR3 DNA only is kept here, 39 bases in frame from base 1. Reading the germline V gene gives CDR1 SGHVS and CDR2 FNYEAQ. Relative to germline, V is 1 base shorter and J is 3 bases shorter, with 6 bases between their ends. Turning to this clone: Its antigen remains undetermined. It has no much larger one-base neighbor in the sample; base qualities were not kept.

The TCR comes from a woman aged 30 to 39 in good health. The V and J genes are TRBV7-6 and TRBJ1-1; the D gene is not confidently resolved. Specimen: naive CD4+ T cells sorted from blood. The intended sense of this specimen's cell subset or site label: CD45RA+ positively selected. This receptor has the CDR3 CASSLVKDTEAFF. The sequenced DNA is TGTGCCAGCAGCTTAGTTAAGGACACTGAAGCTTTCTTT.